This is a list of T cell receptor beta chains from one sample in a study of control samples from healthy donors and cancer patients. The method was immunoSEQ multiplex PCR; TCRdb's version includes in-frame clones alone and lacks a portion of them. The sample has 120,000 or so clones; around 94% are singletons. Specimen: PBMCs. All receptors derive from an older man with head and neck cancer. Each CDR3 is given with its conserved first and last residue. D genes are given only for firm matches. Expanded clones get a size class; other rows say once, few or many, or leave the size out.

TRBJ2-7 TRBV6-1 . TRBD1 TGTGCCAGCAGTGAGGACAGGGCGGACCCCTACGAGCAGTACTTC CASSEDRADPYEQYF
TRBJ1-5 TRBV6-2/TRBV6-3 . TRBD1 TGTGCCAGCAGTCCGCCGGGACAGGGGGCAGGAGGGAATCAGCCCCAGCATTTT CASSPPGQGAGGNQPQHF
TRBJ1-2 TRBV10-2 few TRBD1 TGCGCCAGCAGGTCAGGACAGGGGATATATGGCTACACCTTC CASRSGQGIYGYTF
TRBJ2-5 TRBV2 . . TGTGCCAGCGGTAAGACAGGACTTGACCAAGAGACCCAGTACTTC CASGKTGLDQETQYF
TRBJ2-2 TRBV20-1 . . TGCAGTGCTAGTTCTGGGCGGGGAACCGGGGAGCTGTTTTTT CSASSGRGTGELFF
TRBJ2-7 TRBV7-8 . . TGTGCCAGCAGCTCGGGGACAACCTACGAGCAGTACTTC CASSSGTTYEQYF
TRBJ1-1 TRBV7-9 once TRBD1 TGTGCCAGCAGCCAGGGGGGGAAGAGCACTGAAGCTTTCTTT CASSQGGKSTEAFF
TRBJ2-4 TRBV4-1 . . TGCGCCAGCAGCCAACTGGGCGGCAGGGACATTCAGTACTTC CASSQLGGRDIQYF
TRBJ1-4 TRBV30 . . TGTGCCTGGAGTCCCAACACCCGTAATGAAAAACTGTTTTTT CAWSPNTRNEKLFF
TRBJ1-3 TRBV6-6 once . TGTGCCAGCAGTTACGGGCCCAGCTCTGGAAACACCATATATTTT CASSYGPSSGNTIYF
TRBJ1-2 TRBV10-3 . . TGTGCCATCAGTGACGACAGCCTTTTTGACTATGGCTACACCTTC CAISDDSLFDYGYTF
TRBJ2-3 TRBV13 few . TGTGCCAGCAGCATCCCCCGTTCGGGCAGGGGCCAGGATACGCAGTATTTT CASSIPRSGRGQDTQYF
TRBJ2-1 TRBV5-5 . TRBD2 TGTGCCAGCAGCGCGCCGGGACTAGCGGCGTATAATGAGCAGTTCTTC CASSAPGLAAYNEQFF